The rows below give T cell receptor beta chains drawn from one sample of a study of T cell responses to AZD1222 COVID-19 vaccine. The method was immunoSEQ multiplex PCR; TCRdb's version includes in-frame clones alone and lacks a portion of them. The sample records roughly 130,000 clones, 70% to 90% being singletons. Sample: peripheral blood, taken on day 0 of AZD1222 vaccination. All receptors derive from an adult in good health. Each CDR3 is given with its conserved first and last residue. A D gene is named only where the DNA matches it firmly. Only some rows state a clone size, as once, few, many or a class for expanded clones.

j_call d_call v_call clone_size cdr3_aa cdr3_nt
TRBJ2-2 TRBD2 TRBV2 - CASSWTSGGSTGELFF TGTGCCAGCAGTTGGACTAGCGGGGGGTCCACCGGGGAGCTGTTTTTT
TRBJ1-4 - TRBV24-1 - CATSPKGATNEKLFF TGTGCCACCAGCCCCAAGGGAGCAACTAATGAAAAACTGTTTTTT
TRBJ2-1 TRBD2 TRBV12-3/TRBV12-4 few CASWREGNNEQFF TGTGCCAGCTGGCGGGAGGGTAACAATGAGCAGTTCTTC
TRBJ1-2 - TRBV7-9 - CASTEIVGVWSYGYTF TGTGCCAGCACTGAGATCGTGGGGGTTTGGAGCTATGGCTACACCTTC
TRBJ1-2 TRBD1 TRBV19 - CASSSRGSLYGYTF TGTGCCAGTAGCTCCAGGGGGTCGCTCTATGGCTACACCTTC
TRBJ2-3 - TRBV5-4 - CASSLPDTDTQYF TGTGCCAGCAGCTTGCCGGACACAGATACGCAGTATTTT
TRBJ2-7 TRBD1 TRBV13 - CASSSDRGAKQYF TGTGCCAGCAGCTCGGACAGGGGGGCAAAGCAGTACTTC
TRBJ2-7 TRBD2 TRBV11-2 few CASSLATGTSGRAAF TGTGCCAGCAGCTTAGCCACGGGGACTAGCGGGAGGGCAGCCTTC
TRBJ1-6 - TRBV5-4 - CASSLVGQNSPLHF TGTGCCAGCAGCTTGGTGGGTCAGAATTCACCCCTCCACTTT
TRBJ2-7 - TRBV5-6 few CASSPRHGGHEQYF TGTGCCAGCAGCCCCCGGCACGGGGGGCACGAGCAGTACTTC
TRBJ2-7 TRBD1 TRBV5-5 - CASSETPGQGKQYF TGTGCCAGCAGCGAAACCCCGGGACAGGGGAAGCAGTACTTC
TRBJ1-4 - TRBV12-5 - CASGTGVTNEKLFF TGTGCTAGTGGCACGGGGGTCACTAATGAAAAACTGTTTTTT
TRBJ1-2 - TRBV5-1 - CASSLGSYGYTF TGCGCCAGCAGCTTGGGCAGTTATGGCTACACCTTC
TRBJ1-1 - TRBV5-1 - CASSLAGGDTEAFF TGCGCCAGCAGCTTGGCCGGAGGGGACACTGAAGCTTTCTTT
TRBJ1-2 - TRBV11-3 - CASSLDNDNYGYTF TGTGCCAGCAGCTTAGATAATGATAACTATGGCTACACCTTC
TRBJ2-3 TRBD1 TRBV7-3 - CASSFNAGGRKTDTQYF TGTGCCAGCAGCTTCAATGCAGGGGGCCGAAAAACAGATACGCAGTATTTT
TRBJ2-1 - TRBV11-2 - CASRPVRRNEQFF TGTGCCAGCAGACCCGTCAGGAGGAATGAGCAGTTCTTC
TRBJ1-2 TRBD1 TRBV29-1 - CSAHPGTGDSGYTF TGCAGCGCCCACCCCGGGACAGGGGATAGTGGCTACACCTTC
TRBJ1-6 - TRBV10-1 - CASSDGMDNSPLHF TGCGCCAGCAGTGATGGTATGGATAATTCACCCCTCCACTTT
TRBJ1-4 - TRBV3-1/TRBV3-2 - CASSQARAEKLFF TGTGCCAGCAGCCAAGCCAGGGCTGAAAAACTGTTTTTT
TRBJ2-5 TRBD1 TRBV2 - CASSAGQTYQETQYF TGTGCCAGCAGTGCGGGACAGACTTATCAAGAGACCCAGTACTTC
TRBJ2-5 TRBD1 TRBV19 - CASSFARGGRTGKETQYF TGTGCCAGTAGTTTTGCCAGGGGAGGAAGGACAGGGAAAGAGACCCAGTACTTC
TRBJ2-7 TRBD2 TRBV4-2 - CASSRLGGRSPDEQYF TGTGCCAGCAGCCGATTGGGCGGGAGAAGCCCCGACGAGCAGTACTTC
TRBJ1-4 - TRBV27 - CASSSSATNEKLFF TGTGCCAGCAGTTCATCTGCAACTAATGAAAAACTGTTTTTT
TRBJ1-2 TRBD1 TRBV9 - CASSITGTGNWRYYGYTF TGTGCCAGCAGCATAACCGGGACAGGGAATTGGCGGTACTATGGCTACACCTTC
TRBJ2-1 - TRBV29-1 - CSVASGSSYNEQFF TGCAGCGTTGCCTCAGGGTCTTCCTACAATGAGCAGTTCTTC
TRBJ1-1 - TRBV7-2 - CASSLGRQNTEAFF TGTGCCAGCAGCTTAGGTCGACAGAACACTGAAGCTTTCTTT
TRBJ2-5 - TRBV7-8 - CASSASDAGETQYF TGTGCCAGCAGCGCTAGCGACGCGGGGGAGACCCAGTACTTC
TRBJ1-1 - TRBV7-2 once CASSLGGFEVTEAFF TGTGCCAGCAGCTTAGGCGGGTTTGAGGTCACTGAAGCTTTCTTT
TRBJ1-6 - TRBV30 - CAWTTGTNNSPLHF TGTGCCTGGACCACCGGGACCAATAATTCACCCCTCCACTTT
TRBJ2-1 TRBD2 TRBV6-5 - CATSKREFYNEQFF TGTGCCACCTCGAAGCGGGAGTTCTACAATGAGCAGTTCTTC
TRBJ2-7 TRBD1 TRBV6-5 - CASSYSGTGQPYEQYF TGTGCCAGCAGTTACTCCGGGACAGGGCAACCCTACGAGCAGTACTTC
TRBJ2-4 - TRBV19 - CASSTDLTKNIQYF TGTGCCAGTAGTACCGACTTGACCAAAAACATTCAGTACTTC
TRBJ2-1 - TRBV7-2 once CASTSEGGGVGFNEQFF TGTGCCAGCACCTCGGAGGGGGGCGGTGTTGGTTTCAATGAGCAGTTCTTC
TRBJ2-3 - TRBV7-9 - CASSLSTDTQYF TGTGCCAGCAGCCTTAGCACAGATACGCAGTATTTT
TRBJ2-1 TRBD2 TRBV4-2 once CASSQESAGGYNEQFF TGTGCCAGCAGCCAAGAATCAGCGGGGGGATACAATGAGCAGTTCTTC
TRBJ2-2 - TRBV5-8 - CASSPKGTGELFF TGTGCCAGCAGCCCGAAAGGCACCGGGGAGCTGTTTTTT
TRBJ2-2 TRBD1 TRBV5-6 - CASSLAGDRGGSGELFF TGTGCCAGCAGCTTGGCGGGCGACAGGGGCGGATCCGGGGAGCTGTTTTTT
TRBJ2-3 - TRBV7-2 - CASSLGTGSPEDTQYF TGTGCCAGCAGCTTAGGCACAGGGAGTCCGGAAGATACGCAGTATTTT
TRBJ1-5 - TRBV5-8 - CASKSWVGQPQHF TGTGCCAGCAAAAGCTGGGTCGGACAGCCCCAGCATTTT
TRBJ1-5 - TRBV7-8 - CASSPRDIGYGNQPQHF TGTGCCAGCAGCCCCCGGGACATCGGATACGGCAATCAGCCCCAGCATTTT
TRBJ1-2 - TRBV4-1 - CASSPAGGSNYGYTF TGCGCCAGCAGCCCAGCCGGGGGTTCAAACTATGGCTACACCTTC
TRBJ1-5 TRBD1 TRBV24-1 - CATSAPGGQPQHF TGTGCCACCAGTGCGCCAGGGGGTCAGCCCCAGCATTTT
TRBJ2-1 - TRBV7-2 - CASSFSGEQFF TGTGCCAGCAGCTTTAGTGGTGAGCAGTTCTTC
TRBJ1-1 TRBD1 TRBV6-5 - CASSYGQVVTEAFF TGTGCCAGCAGTTACGGACAGGTTGTCACTGAAGCTTTCTTT
TRBJ1-5 TRBD1 TRBV4-1 - CASSQGGDRGSNQPQHF TGCGCCAGCAGCCAAGGGGGGGACAGGGGTAGCAATCAGCCCCAGCATTTT
TRBJ1-2 - TRBV3-1/TRBV3-2 - CASSQEFMASIGGYTF TGTGCCAGCAGCCAAGAATTCATGGCCTCGATCGGGGGCTACACCTTC
TRBJ2-2 - TRBV6-6 - CASSYGTSYGELFF TGTGCCAGCAGTTACGGAACTAGTTACGGGGAGCTGTTTTTT
TRBJ1-2 - TRBV14 - CASSRQLDYGYTF TGTGCCAGCAGCCGCCAGCTCGACTATGGCTACACCTTC
TRBJ1-1 - TRBV27 - CASRTGYTEAFF TGTGCCAGCAGGACAGGATACACTGAAGCTTTCTTT
TRBJ1-2 - TRBV7-9 - CASSLARGRPVTNYGYTF TGTGCCAGCAGCTTAGCTCGGGGCAGGCCAGTTACAAACTATGGCTACACCTTC
TRBJ2-5 TRBD2 TRBV13 few CASSPGLAERYEETQYF TGTGCCAGCAGCCCGGGACTAGCGGAGAGATATGAAGAGACCCAGTACTTC
TRBJ1-4 - TRBV7-9 - CASSDTAQGGEKLFF TGTGCCAGCAGCGATACAGCCCAGGGAGGGGAAAAACTGTTTTTT
TRBJ2-3 - TRBV7-2 few CASSLTDTQYF TGTGCCAGCAGCTTGACAGATACGCAGTATTTT
TRBJ1-1 - TRBV24-1 - CATSTPMNTEAFF TGTGCCACCTCGACACCCATGAACACTGAAGCTTTCTTT
TRBJ1-4 - TRBV6-2/TRBV6-3 - CASSRDRGYGRSNEKLFF TGTGCCAGCAGCCGAGACCGGGGGTACGGGAGGTCTAATGAAAAACTGTTTTTT
TRBJ1-1 TRBD1 TRBV5-1 - CASSLTGENTEAFF TGCGCCAGCAGCTTGACAGGGGAGAACACTGAAGCTTTCTTT